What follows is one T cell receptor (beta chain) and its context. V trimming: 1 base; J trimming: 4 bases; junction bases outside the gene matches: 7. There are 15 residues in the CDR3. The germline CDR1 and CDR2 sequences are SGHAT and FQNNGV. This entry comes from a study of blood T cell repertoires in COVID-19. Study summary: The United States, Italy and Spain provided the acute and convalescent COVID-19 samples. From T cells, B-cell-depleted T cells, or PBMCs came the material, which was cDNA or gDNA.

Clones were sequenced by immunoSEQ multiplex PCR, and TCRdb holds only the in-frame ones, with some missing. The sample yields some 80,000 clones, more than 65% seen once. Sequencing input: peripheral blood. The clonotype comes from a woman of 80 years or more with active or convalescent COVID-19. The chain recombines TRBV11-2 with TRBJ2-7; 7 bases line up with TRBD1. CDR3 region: CASSLVRQGRYEQYF. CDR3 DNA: TGTGCCAGCAGCTTAGTGCGACAGGGCCGTTACGAGCAGTACTTC.